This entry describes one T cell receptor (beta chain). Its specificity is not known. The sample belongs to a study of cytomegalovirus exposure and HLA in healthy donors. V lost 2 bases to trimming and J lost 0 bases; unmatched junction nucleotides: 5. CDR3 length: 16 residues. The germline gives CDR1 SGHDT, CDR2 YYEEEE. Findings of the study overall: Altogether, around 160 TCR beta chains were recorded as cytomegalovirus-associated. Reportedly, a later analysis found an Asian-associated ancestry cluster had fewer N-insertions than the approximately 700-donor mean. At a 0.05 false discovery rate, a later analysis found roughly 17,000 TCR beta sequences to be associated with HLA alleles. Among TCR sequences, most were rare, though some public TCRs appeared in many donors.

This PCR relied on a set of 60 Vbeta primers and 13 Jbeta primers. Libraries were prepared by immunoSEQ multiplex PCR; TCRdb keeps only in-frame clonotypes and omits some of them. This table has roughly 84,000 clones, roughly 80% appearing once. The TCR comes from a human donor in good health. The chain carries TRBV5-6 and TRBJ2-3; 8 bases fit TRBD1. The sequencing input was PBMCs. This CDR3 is CASSFGTGISTDTQYF. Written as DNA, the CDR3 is TGTGCCAGCAGCTTCGGGACAGGTATTAGCACAGATACGCAGTATTTT.